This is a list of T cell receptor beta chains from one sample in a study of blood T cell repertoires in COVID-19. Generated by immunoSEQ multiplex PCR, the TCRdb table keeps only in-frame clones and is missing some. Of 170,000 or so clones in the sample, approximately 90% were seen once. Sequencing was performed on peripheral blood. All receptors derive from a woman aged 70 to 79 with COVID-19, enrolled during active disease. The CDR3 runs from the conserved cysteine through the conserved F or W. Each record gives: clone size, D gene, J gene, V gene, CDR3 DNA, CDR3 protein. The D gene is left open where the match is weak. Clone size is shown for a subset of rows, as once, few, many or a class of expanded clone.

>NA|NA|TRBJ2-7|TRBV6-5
TGTGCCAGCAGTTACCGCCAAAACATGGCCTACGAGCAGTACTTC
CASSYRQNMAYEQYF
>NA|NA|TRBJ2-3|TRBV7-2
TGTGCCAGCAGCCCCCGCCGGGACTCCCTCGGAGATACGCAGTATTTT
CASSPRRDSLGDTQYF
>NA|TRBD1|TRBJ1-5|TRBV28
TGTGCCAGCACCTCTAACAGGGGAATGAATCAGCCCCAGCATTTT
CASTSNRGMNQPQHF
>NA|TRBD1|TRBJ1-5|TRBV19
TGTGCCAGTAATGTAGGGGGACAGGGTTTTCAGCCCCAGCATTTT
CASNVGGQGFQPQHF
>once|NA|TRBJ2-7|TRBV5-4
TGTGCCAGCAGCTCCCAGGGTTTTTCGGAGCAGTACTTC
CASSSQGFSEQYF
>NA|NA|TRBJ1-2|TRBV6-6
TGTGCCAGCAGTTACTCGCCAGGCTGGGCGGGTGGCTACACCTTC
CASSYSPGWAGGYTF
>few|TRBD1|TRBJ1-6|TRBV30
TGTGCCTGGAGTCATGGGACAGCTAATTCACCCCTCCACTTT
CAWSHGTANSPLHF
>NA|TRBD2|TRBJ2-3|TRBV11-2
TGTGCCAGCAGCTTTGAGGGAGGGCCACGAGATACGCAGTATTTT
CASSFEGGPRDTQYF
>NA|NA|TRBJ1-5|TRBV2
TGTGCCAGCAGTGAGACAAATAGCAATCAGCCCCAGCATTTT
CASSETNSNQPQHF
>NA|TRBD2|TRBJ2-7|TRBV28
TGTGCCAGCAGCTATAGCGGGAGTTTGTCCTACGAGCAGTACTTC
CASSYSGSLSYEQYF
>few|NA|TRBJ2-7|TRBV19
TGTGCCAGTAAAGTTAACAGCGGAAAAACTACTAGCTCCTACGAGCAGTACTTC
CASKVNSGKTTSSYEQYF
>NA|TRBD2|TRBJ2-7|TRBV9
TGTGCCAGCAGCGTAGGCGGGACTAGCGGGGACGAGCAGTACTTC
CASSVGGTSGDEQYF
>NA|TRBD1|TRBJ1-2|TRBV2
TGTGCCAGCAGTACTGGGACAGCAAACTATGGCTACACCTTC
CASSTGTANYGYTF
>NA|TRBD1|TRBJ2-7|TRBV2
TGTGCCAGCAGTCCTGGACAGGGGGCTCTAGTCCCCACCTACGAGCAGTACTTC
CASSPGQGALVPTYEQYF
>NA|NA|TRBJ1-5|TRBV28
TGTGCCAGCAGTTTCTGGAGTCAGCCCCAGCATTTT
CASSFWSQPQHF
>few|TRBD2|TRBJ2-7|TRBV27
TGTGCCAGCAGCTGGAGTGGGACTAGCGGGAGGGCCTACGAGCAGTACTTC
CASSWSGTSGRAYEQYF
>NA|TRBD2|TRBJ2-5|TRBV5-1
TGCGCCAGCAGCTTGGGCCTAGCGGGAGGTAACCTCCAAGAGACCCAGTACTTC
CASSLGLAGGNLQETQYF
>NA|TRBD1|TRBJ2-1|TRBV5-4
TGTGCCAGCAGCCCTGGCGGTCAGGGGGCCGATGAGCAGTTCTTC
CASSPGGQGADEQFF
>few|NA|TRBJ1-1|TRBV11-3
TGTGCCAGCAGAATGAAGGGGGCTTTCTTT
CASRMKGAFF
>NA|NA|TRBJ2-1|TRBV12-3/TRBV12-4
TGTGCCAGCCCAACTACCACGACGTTCTTC
CASPTTTTFF
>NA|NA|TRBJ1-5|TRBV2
TGTGCCAGCAGTGAAGGCGCTAATCAGCCCCAGCATTTT
CASSEGANQPQHF
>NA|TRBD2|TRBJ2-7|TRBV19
TGTGCCAGTAGTATACAAGCGGGAGGGCCAGGCGAGCAGTACTTC
CASSIQAGGPGEQYF
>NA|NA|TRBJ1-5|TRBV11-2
TGTGCCAGCAGCCTAAACGGCAGGGGCGAACAGCCCCAGCATTTT
CASSLNGRGEQPQHF
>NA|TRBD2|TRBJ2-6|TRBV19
TGTGCCAGTAAAGCGGGAGGGCCATCGGGGGCCAACGTCCTGACTTTC
CASKAGGPSGANVLTF
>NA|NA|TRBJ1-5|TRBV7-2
TGTGCCAGCAGCTTAGTCGGGGAAGGGCCCCAGCATTTT
CASSLVGEGPQHF
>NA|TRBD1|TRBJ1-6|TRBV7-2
TGTGCCAGCAGCCCTCGGACAGGAATACAAAATTCACCCCTCCACTTT
CASSPRTGIQNSPLHF
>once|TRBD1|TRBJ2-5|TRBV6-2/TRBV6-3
TGTGCCAGCAGTACTGGGACAGCCCAAGAGACCCAGTACTTC
CASSTGTAQETQYF
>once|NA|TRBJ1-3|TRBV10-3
TGTGCCAGTCGAGGGGACTTCTCTGGAAACACCATATATTTT
CASRGDFSGNTIYF
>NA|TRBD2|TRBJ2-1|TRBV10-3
TGTGCCATCAGCGTGGCGACTAGCGGAAACAATGAGCAGTTCTTC
CAISVATSGNNEQFF
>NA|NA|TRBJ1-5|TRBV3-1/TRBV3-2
TGTGCCAGCAGCCAAGATTCGACAGGAGGTCAGCCCCAGCATTTT
CASSQDSTGGQPQHF
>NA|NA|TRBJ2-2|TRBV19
TGTGCCAGTAGTACTAACACCGGGGAGCTGTTTTTT
CASSTNTGELFF
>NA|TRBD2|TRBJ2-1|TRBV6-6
TGTGCCAGCAGAAACGTGGGGGGGGATGAGCAGTTCTTC
CASRNVGGDEQFF
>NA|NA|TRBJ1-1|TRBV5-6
TGTACCAGCAGCTTGGGACGGTCGGGTACTGAAGCTTTCTTT
CTSSLGRSGTEAFF
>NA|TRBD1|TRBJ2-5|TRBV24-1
TGTGCCAGCGGGACAGGTTCCCAAGAGACCCAGTACTTC
CASGTGSQETQYF
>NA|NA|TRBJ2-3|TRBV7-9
TGTGCCAGCAGCTTAGTCGGTTCGTCAGGGGGCACAGATACGCAGTATTTT
CASSLVGSSGGTDTQYF
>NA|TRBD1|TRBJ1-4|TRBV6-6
TGTGCCAGCAGTTATTCCGGGACAGGGGTGGAAAAACTGTTTTTT
CASSYSGTGVEKLFF
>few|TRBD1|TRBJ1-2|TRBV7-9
TGTGCCAGCAGCCCCGGGAGGGGGCAGGATGGCTACACCTTC
CASSPGRGQDGYTF
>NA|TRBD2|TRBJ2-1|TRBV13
TGTGCCAGCAGCTTAAAATTCGAGGCTAGCGGGGACAATGAGCAGTTCTTC
CASSLKFEASGDNEQFF
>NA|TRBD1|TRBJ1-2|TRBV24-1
TGTGCCACCAGTGAATCCGGGACAGGGGGTGGCTACACCTTC
CATSESGTGGGYTF
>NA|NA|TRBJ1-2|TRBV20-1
TGCAGCGGCGGGGGCGCGGGGAGCTACACCTTC
CSGGGAGSYTF
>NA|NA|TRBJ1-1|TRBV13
TGTGCCAGCAGGAACGGTGTCTACACTGAAGCTTTCTTT
CASRNGVYTEAFF
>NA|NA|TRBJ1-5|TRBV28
TGTGCCAGCAGTCTTGTCAGTCAGGGGATTCAGCCCCAGCATTTT
CASSLVSQGIQPQHF
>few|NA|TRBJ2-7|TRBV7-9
TGTGCCAGCAGCTCCAGGGTTTACGAGCAGTACTTC
CASSSRVYEQYF
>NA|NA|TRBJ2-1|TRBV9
TGTGCCAGCAGCGTAGCTTCCGGTTACAATGAGCAGTTCTTC
CASSVASGYNEQFF
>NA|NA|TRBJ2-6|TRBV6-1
TGTGCCAGCAGTGAGGCCCTTTACTCTGGGGCCAACGTCCTGACTTTC
CASSEALYSGANVLTF
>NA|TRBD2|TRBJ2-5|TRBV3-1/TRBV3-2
TGTGCCAGCAGCCAAGATTCGACTAGCGGACAAGAGACCCAGTACTTC
CASSQDSTSGQETQYF
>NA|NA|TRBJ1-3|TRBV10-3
TGTGCCATCAGTGAGTCCTTCTCTGGAAACACCATATATTTT
CAISESFSGNTIYF
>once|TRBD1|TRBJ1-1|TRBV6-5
TGTGCCAGCAGTTACGGACAGGGGGTACCGAACACTGAAGCTTTCTTT
CASSYGQGVPNTEAFF
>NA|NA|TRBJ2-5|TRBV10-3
TGTGCCATCAGTGAGATCCCCAGCGGGTTGTGGGAGACCCAGTACTTC
CAISEIPSGLWETQYF
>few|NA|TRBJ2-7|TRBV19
TGTGCCAGTAGTAAGGGACTTGCAAATTCCTACGAGCAGTACTTC
CASSKGLANSYEQYF
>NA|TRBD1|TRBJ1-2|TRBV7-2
TGTGCCAGCAGCTTAGCGCGAGGGGGCGCCTTTGGCTACACCTTC
CASSLARGGAFGYTF
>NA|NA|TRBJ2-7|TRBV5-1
TGCGCCAGCAGCGCGAATTACGAGCAGTACTTC
CASSANYEQYF